This note documents a single T cell receptor beta chain sequence. Its antigen is not identified. This sample stems from a study of radiation and T cells in renal cell carcinoma. Study findings and constraints: Irradiated tumors held more dominant CDR3 motifs than control tumors. Sampling covered only about 0.96 g of each tumor.

Treatment: 15 Gy SBRT to primary tumor, nephrectomy 4 weeks later. Nephrectomy followed 15 Gy stereotactic body radiation by 4 weeks. TCRdb's table, derived via immunoSEQ multiplex PCR, lists solely in-frame clones and lacks some. Altogether about 13,000 clones are present, 30% to 35% being singletons, with the ten largest covering just over 15%. The TCR sequence derives from a man between 60 and 75 years old with renal cell carcinoma. The sample in question was tumor tissue, obtained from a patient whose treatment included radiotherapy and nephrectomy.

CDR3 region: CASSDFETQYF. The CDR3 DNA reads as TGTGCCAGCAGTGATTTTGAGACCCAGTACTTC. The chain combines TRBV6-1 with TRBJ2-5; D unclear. Germline CDR1 is MNHNS and CDR2 is SASEGT. The CDR3 has 11 residues. V lost 3 bases, J lost 5 bases, and 4 bases lay in between.